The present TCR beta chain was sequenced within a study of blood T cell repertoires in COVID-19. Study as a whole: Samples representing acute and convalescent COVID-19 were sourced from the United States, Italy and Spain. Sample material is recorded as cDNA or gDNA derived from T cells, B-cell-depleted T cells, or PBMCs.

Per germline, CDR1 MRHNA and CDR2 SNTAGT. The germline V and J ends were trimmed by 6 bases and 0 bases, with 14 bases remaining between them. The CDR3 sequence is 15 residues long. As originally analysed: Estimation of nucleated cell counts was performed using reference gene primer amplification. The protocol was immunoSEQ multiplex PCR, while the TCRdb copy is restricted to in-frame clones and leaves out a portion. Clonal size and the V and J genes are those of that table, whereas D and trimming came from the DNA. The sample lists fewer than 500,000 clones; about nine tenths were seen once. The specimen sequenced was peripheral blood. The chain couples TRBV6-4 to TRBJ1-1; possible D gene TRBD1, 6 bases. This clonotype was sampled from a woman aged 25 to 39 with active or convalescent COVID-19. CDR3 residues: CASSPEGGVNTEAFF. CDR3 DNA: TGTGCCAGCAGCCCTGAGGGGGGGGTGAACACTGAAGCTTTCTTT.